The 9 T cell receptor beta chains below were found in one sample sequenced in a study of shared clonotypes between healthy human individuals. Generated by immunoSEQ multiplex PCR, the TCRdb table keeps only in-frame clones and is missing some. The sample lists about 2.4 million clones; 93% were seen once. Material for sequencing was naive CD4+ T cells from PBMCs. Subset denoted: CD45RA+ positively selected. These receptors were obtained from a man in his late teens or twenties in good health. Some clones in this sample may be carry-over from other donors' samples.

The V call is TRBV11-2, the J call TRBJ2-5; D could derive from TRBD1 or TRBD2 (7 bases each). Trimming cost V 2 bases and J 0 bases, with 13 bases left between them. The CDR3 contains 16 residues. Germline V lookup: CDR1 SGHAT, CDR2 FQNNGV. The CDR3 spells CASSLFGGTDQETQYF. CDR3 nucleotide sequence: TGTGCCAGCAGCTTATTCGGGGGGACAGACCAAGAGACCCAGTACTTC.

This clone is a singleton in its sample. The gene calls are TRBV27 and TRBJ1-3, with D uncertain. Germline CDR1 MNHEY, CDR2 SMNVEV (reference sequence). Trimming removed 0 bases from V and 3 bases from J, with 6 bases in between. The CDR3 is made up of 14 amino acids. As DNA, the CDR3 is TGTGCCAGCAGTTTATCTGTTAGTGGAAACACCATATATTTT. Translated, it gives CASSLSVSGNTIYF.

V gene TRBV9 combines with J gene TRBJ1-2, with TRBD1 as a possible D gene (6 bases). Trimming left V 4 bases short and J 5 bases short, with 12 bases between. CDR3 size: 13 residues. CDR1 SGDLS and CDR2 YYNGEE come from the germline V gene. In nucleotides, the CDR3 is TGTGCCAGCAGCACAAGGCAGGGGTATGGCTACACCTTC. The encoded protein is CASSTRQGYGYTF.

The V and J genes are TRBV5-5 and TRBJ2-6, with 8 bases lining up with TRBD1. CDR3 length equals 17 residues. J lost 0 bases, V lost 4 bases, and 6 bases had no gene match. Germline CDR1 is SGHKS and CDR2 is YYEKEE (reference sequence). CDR3 bases: TGTGCCAGCAGCCCCGGACAGGGCAACTCTGGGGCCAACGTCCTGACTTTC. It translates to CASSPGQGNSGANVLTF.

The genes are TRBV7-2 and TRBJ2-3, with TRBD2 matching 7 bases. Germline-derived CDR1 and CDR2 are SGHTA and FQGNSA. The CDR3 has 14 residues. V lost 2 bases, J lost 7 bases, and 6 bases stayed unmatched. The CDR3 nucleotides read TGTGCCAGCAGCTTATCAGGACTAGATTATACGCAGTATTTT. Translated, it gives CASSLSGLDYTQYF.

The rearrangement joins TRBV5-4 to TRBJ1-2; D is perhaps TRBD1 (6 bases). This CDR3 comprises 14 residues. V lost 2 bases to trimming and J lost 7 bases, with 15 bases between them. The germline gives CDR1 SGHNT, CDR2 YYREEE (reference sequence). CDR3 sequence reads: CASSFGQGPGGYTF. In DNA, the CDR3 is TGTGCCAGCAGCTTTGGTCAGGGGCCGGGTGGCTACACCTTC.

The chain uses TRBV7-2 and TRBJ2-5; D unresolved. CDR1 and CDR2 from the germline V gene are SGHTA and FQGNSA. The CDR3 is made up of 12 amino acids. Trimming took 4 bases from V and 5 from J, leaving 8 bases between them. The CDR3 sequence is CASSSTVETQYF. DNA of the CDR3: TGTGCCAGCAGCTCCACCGTGGAGACCCAGTACTTC.

The chain's CDR3 is CAWSAQNNSPLHF. The CDR3 DNA follows: TGTGCCTGGAGTGCCCAGAATAATTCACCCCTCCACTTT. V and J are TRBV30 and TRBJ1-6; D not resolved. The germline CDR1 and CDR2 sequences are GTSNPN and SVGIG (reference sequence). This CDR3 contains 13 residues. V shed 1 base and J shed 5 bases, with 6 bases lying between them.

The chain recombines TRBV5-6 with TRBJ1-6; D unclear. This CDR3 spans 17 amino acids. V lost 0 bases and J 5 bases, leaving 15 bases between the germline ends. In germline, CDR1 is SGHDT, CDR2 YYEEEE. CDR3 in DNA: TGTGCCAGCAGCTTGGGTCTCCGGAGTAGAGATAATTCACCCCTCCACTTT. Amino acid sequence: CASSLGLRSRDNSPLHF. The full variable domain, rest sourced from reference TRBV5-6 and TRBJ1-6, is DAGVTQSPTHLIKTRGQQVTLRCSPKSGHDTVSWYQQALGQGPQFIFQYYEEEERQRGNFPDRFSGHQFPNYSSELNVNALLLGDSALYLCASSLGLRSRDNSPLHFGNGTRLTVT.